The subject of this entry is one T cell receptor beta chain. Its antigen is unknown. TCRB transcripts that were expressed got sequenced, as all of the isolated RNA had been reverse transcribed. Using immunoSEQ multiplex PCR, the repertoire was profiled, and TCRdb retains in-frame clones only, with some absent. The table records 130,000 to 150,000 clones, roughly 48% of them present only once. Over 95% purity was reached by all sorted populations. The source of the sample is a study of beta chain features in type 1 diabetes. Study overall: No age, gender or cell yield differences were seen between patients and healthy donors. Study-level results: Possibly, sequencing cDNA over-represented cells that had high TCR expression levels.

CDR1 is SGHAT and CDR2 is FQNNGV in the germline V gene. CDR3 length equals 15 residues. The sample comprised Tregs from blood. The gene calls are TRBV11-2 and TRBJ2-5, with TRBD2 matching 14 bases. The J call is uncertain, as TRBJ2-7 better fits the DNA end. This clonotype was sampled from a man younger than 30 in good health. As DNA, the CDR3 is TGTGCCAGCATCCAGACTAGCGGGAGGGCTTACGAGCAGTACTTC. It translates to CASIQTSGRAYEQYF.